This T cell receptor (beta chain) stems from a study of blood T cell repertoires in COVID-19. Clones were sequenced by immunoSEQ multiplex PCR, and TCRdb holds only the in-frame ones, with some missing. The data show around 70,000 clones, with approximately 90% seen just once and about 0.5% held by the top ten. V was shortened by 1 base and J by 4 bases, with 12 bases between the two germline ends. The CDR3 is 15 residues long. Germline V gives CDR1 LGHDT, CDR2 YNNKEL (reference sequence). The chain has TRBV3-1 (or the pseudogene TRBV3-2) and TRBJ2-3; no definite D call. Sample: peripheral blood. This sequence was found in a man aged 60 to 75 with acute or convalescent COVID-19. The CDR3 DNA reads as TGTGCCAGCAGCCAAGGAGTAGGCGGCGCAGATACGCAGTATTTT. This gives the protein CASSQGVGGADTQYF.